The clone carrying this T cell receptor (beta chain) was counted ten times or more. Its antigen is not identified. Unique molecular identifiers were affixed to single, distinct cDNA molecules. TCRdb reprocessed the 5' RACE reads with MiXCR, giving one entry per CDR3 protein. The sample lists about 39,000 distinct CDR3 sequences; 4.5% to 7% were seen once. J was trimmed by 8 bases and V by 2 bases; bases with no gene match: 15. Germline CDR1 is SGHNT and CDR2 is YYREEE (reference sequence). The CDR3 loop spans 18 amino acids. The data were obtained in a study of early T cells in non-severe SARS-CoV-2 infection. Study-wide context: Sequenced material consisted of bulk RNA (from unsorted whole blood), and chains were unpaired.

Study-wide results and limits: A preference for anti-spike CD8 responses marked VDJdb matching, which missed private and CD4 specificities.

Specimen: whole blood, collected at baseline. The gene calls are TRBV5-4 and TRBJ2-3; 12 nucleotides line up with TRBD2. This clonotype was sampled from an adult who was a healthcare worker with PCR-confirmed SARS-CoV-2 infection or an uninfected control (not recorded which). CDR3 DNA: TGTGCCAGCAGCTTAGGCGGGGAGACTAGCGGGAGACGAGCTACGCAGTATTTT. It translates to CASSLGGETSGRRATQYF.